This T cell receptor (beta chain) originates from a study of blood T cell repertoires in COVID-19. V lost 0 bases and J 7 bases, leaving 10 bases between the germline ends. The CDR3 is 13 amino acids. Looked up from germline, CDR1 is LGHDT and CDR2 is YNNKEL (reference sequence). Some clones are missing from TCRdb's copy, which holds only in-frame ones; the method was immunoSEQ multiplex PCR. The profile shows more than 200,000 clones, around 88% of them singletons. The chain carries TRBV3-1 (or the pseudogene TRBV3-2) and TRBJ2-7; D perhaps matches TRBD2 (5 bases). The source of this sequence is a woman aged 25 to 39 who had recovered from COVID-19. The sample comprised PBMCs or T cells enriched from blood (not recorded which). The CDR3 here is CASSQDIGGEQYF. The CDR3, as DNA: TGTGCCAGCAGCCAAGATATAGGCGGGGAGCAGTACTTC.